This is a list of T cell receptor beta chains from one sample in a study of PD-L1 blockade in urothelial cancer. Produced via immunoSEQ multiplex PCR; TCRdb's table is partial and in-frame only. The table lists approximately 79,000 clones, approximately 89% of them singletons. The source material was PBMCs, sampled around atezolizumab (anti-PD-L1) treatment. Receptor source: a woman of 80 years or more with urothelial cancer. Both conserved end residues are part of each CDR3. D genes are given only for firm matches. The listing skips clone size in some rows; elsewhere it reads once, few, many or a size class.

clone size	J gene	D gene	V gene	CDR3 protein	CDR3 DNA
once	TRBJ2-1	NA	TRBV7-9	CASSLALPFHNEQFF	TGTGCCAGCAGCTTAGCACTTCCGTTTCACAATGAGCAGTTCTTC
NA	TRBJ2-1	TRBD1	TRBV27	CASSSGQGHNEQFF	TGTGCCAGCAGTTCGGGACAGGGCCACAATGAGCAGTTCTTC
NA	TRBJ1-3	NA	TRBV5-4	CASSLAGGYRGNTIYF	TGTGCCAGCAGCTTGGCGGGGGGATACAGAGGAAACACCATATATTTT
NA	TRBJ2-7	NA	TRBV9	CASSVHSDGSAGEQYF	TGTGCCAGCAGCGTACATTCCGATGGGTCGGCGGGCGAGCAGTACTTC
NA	TRBJ2-7	TRBD1	TRBV27	CASSFVWTGIDEQYF	TGTGCCAGCAGTTTTGTATGGACAGGGATAGACGAGCAGTACTTC
NA	TRBJ2-7	TRBD1	TRBV28	CASSRTGRREQYF	TGTGCCAGCAGCAGGACAGGGAGAAGAGAGCAGTACTTC
NA	TRBJ1-5	NA	TRBV4-1	CASSQVYLSSNQPQHF	TGCGCCAGCAGCCAAGTCTATCTGAGTAGCAATCAGCCCCAGCATTTT
NA	TRBJ2-7	NA	TRBV28	CASRAPQRTSYEQYF	TGTGCCAGCAGAGCTCCCCAGCGGACCTCCTACGAGCAGTACTTC
NA	TRBJ2-2	TRBD1	TRBV28	CASSFRQGAKTGELFF	TGTGCCAGCAGTTTTCGACAGGGGGCTAAGACCGGGGAGCTGTTTTTT
NA	TRBJ1-2	TRBD1	TRBV2	CASSALQGNYGYTF	TGTGCCAGCAGTGCACTACAGGGGAACTATGGCTACACCTTC
NA	TRBJ1-1	NA	TRBV9	CASSARGNTEAFF	TGTGCCAGCAGCGCCAGGGGGAACACTGAAGCTTTCTTT
NA	TRBJ2-3	TRBD2	TRBV14	CASSPGLAGVTQYF	TGTGCCAGCAGCCCGGGACTAGCGGGAGTTACGCAGTATTTT
NA	TRBJ1-2	NA	TRBV27	CASSLLGSGAYNYGYTF	TGTGCCAGCAGTTTATTAGGTTCAGGGGCCTATAACTATGGCTACACCTTC
NA	TRBJ1-1	TRBD1	TRBV28	CASSRDRYYTEAFF	TGTGCCAGCAGCAGGGACAGATATTATACTGAAGCTTTCTTT
NA	TRBJ2-1	TRBD1	TRBV10-3	CAISESAGGLDEQFF	TGTGCCATCAGTGAGTCTGCAGGGGGCCTGGATGAGCAGTTCTTC
NA	TRBJ2-1	NA	TRBV27	CACRLNNEQFF	TGTGCCTGCCGACTGAACAATGAGCAGTTCTTC
NA	TRBJ1-2	NA	TRBV7-2	CASSLGHYGYTF	TGTGCCAGCAGCTTGGGGCACTATGGCTACACCTTC
NA	TRBJ2-3	TRBD2	TRBV11-1	CASSRNPLATDTQYF	TGTGCCAGCAGTCGAAATCCACTAGCGACAGATACGCAGTATTTT
NA	TRBJ1-4	NA	TRBV9	CASSADTRGGNEKLFF	TGTGCCAGCAGCGCAGACACCCGAGGGGGAAATGAAAAACTGTTTTTT
NA	TRBJ2-1	TRBD2	TRBV2	CASSERLAGLSYNEQFF	TGTGCCAGCAGTGAGCGGCTAGCGGGCCTTTCCTACAATGAGCAGTTCTTC
NA	TRBJ1-4	NA	TRBV28	CASSRSREKLFF	TGTGCCAGCAGTCGATCCAGGGAAAAACTGTTTTTT
NA	TRBJ1-1	NA	TRBV14	CASSHQGLLKGNTEAFF	TGTGCCAGCAGCCATCAGGGACTCCTAAAAGGGAACACTGAAGCTTTCTTT
NA	TRBJ2-1	NA	TRBV15	CATSREASSYNEQFF	TGTGCCACCAGCAGAGAGGCTAGCTCCTACAATGAGCAGTTCTTC
NA	TRBJ1-1	TRBD1	TRBV2	CASLGDSPMNTEAFF	TGTGCCAGCCTAGGGGACAGCCCTATGAACACTGAAGCTTTCTTT
NA	TRBJ1-5	NA	TRBV25-1	CASSETGLYQPQHF	TGTGCCAGCAGTGAGACAGGACTCTATCAGCCCCAGCATTTT
NA	TRBJ2-5	TRBD1	TRBV5-1	CASSLDVTGRETQYF	TGCGCCAGCAGCTTGGACGTGACAGGGCGAGAGACCCAGTACTTC
NA	TRBJ2-1	NA	TRBV18	CASSPAAGNSYNEQFF	TGTGCCAGCTCACCAGCTGCGGGAAACTCCTACAATGAGCAGTTCTTC
once	TRBJ2-3	TRBD2	TRBV7-3	CASSAGGLAADTQYF	TGTGCCAGCAGCGCCGGAGGACTAGCGGCCGATACGCAGTATTTT
NA	TRBJ2-3	NA	TRBV27	CASSWGNGPDTQYF	TGTGCCAGCAGTTGGGGCAACGGGCCAGATACGCAGTATTTT
NA	TRBJ2-3	TRBD2	TRBV29-1	CSVVGLAGGTHTQYF	TGCAGCGTCGTGGGACTAGCGGGAGGCACACATACGCAGTATTTT
NA	TRBJ2-1	NA	TRBV19	CAMAPGLVFNEQFF	TGTGCCATGGCCCCGGGACTCGTCTTCAATGAGCAGTTCTTC
NA	TRBJ1-2	NA	TRBV2	CASSEQNYGYTF	TGTGCCAGCAGTGAACAGAACTATGGCTACACCTTC